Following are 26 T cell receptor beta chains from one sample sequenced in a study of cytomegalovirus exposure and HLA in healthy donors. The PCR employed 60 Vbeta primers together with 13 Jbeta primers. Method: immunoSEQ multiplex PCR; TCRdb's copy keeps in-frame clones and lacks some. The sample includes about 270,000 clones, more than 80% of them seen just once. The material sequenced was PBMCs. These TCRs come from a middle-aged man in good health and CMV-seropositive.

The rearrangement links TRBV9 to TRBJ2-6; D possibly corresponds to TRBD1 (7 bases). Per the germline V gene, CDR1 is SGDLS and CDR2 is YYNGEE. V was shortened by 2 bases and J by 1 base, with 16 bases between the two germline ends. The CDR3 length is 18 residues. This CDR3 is CASSVGKSGGSGANVLTF. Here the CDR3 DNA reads TGTGCCAGCAGCGTGGGGAAGTCAGGGGGGTCTGGGGCCAACGTCCTGACTTTC.

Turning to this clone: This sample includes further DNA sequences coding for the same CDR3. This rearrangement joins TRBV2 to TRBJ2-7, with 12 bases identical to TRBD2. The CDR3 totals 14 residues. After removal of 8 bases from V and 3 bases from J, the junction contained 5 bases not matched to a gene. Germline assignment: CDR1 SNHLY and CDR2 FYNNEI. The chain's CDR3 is CASRPGLAGYEQYF. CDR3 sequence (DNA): TGTGCCAGCCGCCCGGGACTAGCGGGCTACGAGCAGTACTTC.

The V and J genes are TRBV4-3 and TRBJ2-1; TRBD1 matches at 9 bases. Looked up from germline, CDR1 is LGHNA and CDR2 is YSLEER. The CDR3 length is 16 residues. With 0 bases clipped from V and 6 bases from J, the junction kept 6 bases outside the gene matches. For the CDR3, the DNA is TGCGCCAGCAGCCAAGACCGGGACAGGGTAGGCAATGAGCAGTTCTTC. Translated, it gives CASSQDRDRVGNEQFF.

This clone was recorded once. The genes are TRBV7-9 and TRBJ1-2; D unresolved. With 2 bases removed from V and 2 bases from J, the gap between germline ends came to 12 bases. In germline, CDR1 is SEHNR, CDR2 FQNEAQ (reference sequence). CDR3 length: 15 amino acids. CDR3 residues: CASSLNPGINYGYTF. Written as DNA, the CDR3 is TGTGCCAGCAGCTTAAATCCGGGGATAAACTATGGCTACACCTTC. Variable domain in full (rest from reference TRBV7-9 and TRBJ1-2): DTGVSQNPRHKITKRGQNVTFRCDPISEHNRLYWYRQTLGQGPEFLTYFQNEAQLEKSRLLSDRFSAERPKGSFSTLEIQRTEQGDSAMYLCASSLNPGINYGYTFGSGTRLTVV.

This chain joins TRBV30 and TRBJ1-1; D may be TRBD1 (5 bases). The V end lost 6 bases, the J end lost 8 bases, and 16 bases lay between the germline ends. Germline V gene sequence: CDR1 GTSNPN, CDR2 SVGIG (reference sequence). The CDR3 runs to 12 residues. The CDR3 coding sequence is TGTGCCTGCGAAGTAGGGGTCTGGGAAGCTTTCTTT. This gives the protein CACEVGVWEAFF.

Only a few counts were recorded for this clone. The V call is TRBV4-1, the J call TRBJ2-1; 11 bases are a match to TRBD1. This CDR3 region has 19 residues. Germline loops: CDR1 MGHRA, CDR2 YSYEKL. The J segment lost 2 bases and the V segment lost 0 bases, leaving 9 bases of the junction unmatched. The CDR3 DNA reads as TGCGCCAGCAGCCAAGAAAGTCGGGTGGGACAGGGGGCCTACAATGAGCAGTTCTTC. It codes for CASSQESRVGQGAYNEQFF.

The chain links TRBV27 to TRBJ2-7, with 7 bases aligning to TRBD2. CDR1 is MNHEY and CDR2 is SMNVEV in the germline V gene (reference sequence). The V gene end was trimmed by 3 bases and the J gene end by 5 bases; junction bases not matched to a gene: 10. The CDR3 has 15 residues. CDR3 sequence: CASSFRGRALDEQYF. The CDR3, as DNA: TGTGCCAGCAGTTTTCGGGGGAGGGCCCTCGACGAGCAGTACTTC.

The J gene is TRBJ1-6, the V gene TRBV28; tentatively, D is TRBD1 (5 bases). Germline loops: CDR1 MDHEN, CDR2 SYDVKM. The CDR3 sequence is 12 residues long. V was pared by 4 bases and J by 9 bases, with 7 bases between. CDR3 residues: CASSYRGSPLHF. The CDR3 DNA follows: TGTGCCAGCAGTTATAGGGGTTCACCCCTCCACTTT.

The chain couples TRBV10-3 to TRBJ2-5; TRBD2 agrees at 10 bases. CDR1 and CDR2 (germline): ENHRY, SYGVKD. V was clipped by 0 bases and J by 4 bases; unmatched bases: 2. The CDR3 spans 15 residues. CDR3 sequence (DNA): TGTGCCATCAGTGAGTCGTTAGCGGGAGGAGAGACCCAGTACTTC. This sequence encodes CAISESLAGGETQYF.

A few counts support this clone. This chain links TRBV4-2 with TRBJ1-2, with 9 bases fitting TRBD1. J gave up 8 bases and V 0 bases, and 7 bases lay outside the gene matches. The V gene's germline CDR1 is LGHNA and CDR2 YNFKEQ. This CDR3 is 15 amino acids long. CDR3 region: CASSQDLGTGNGYTF. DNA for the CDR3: TGTGCCAGCAGCCAAGATCTGGGGACAGGGAACGGCTACACCTTC.

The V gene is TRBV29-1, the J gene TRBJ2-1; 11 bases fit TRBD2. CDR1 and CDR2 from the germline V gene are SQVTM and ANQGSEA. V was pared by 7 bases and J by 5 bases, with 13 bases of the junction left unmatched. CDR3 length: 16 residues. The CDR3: CSAPAGLAAFDNEQFF. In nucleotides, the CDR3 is TGCAGCGCTCCGGCGGGACTAGCGGCCTTCGACAATGAGCAGTTCTTC.

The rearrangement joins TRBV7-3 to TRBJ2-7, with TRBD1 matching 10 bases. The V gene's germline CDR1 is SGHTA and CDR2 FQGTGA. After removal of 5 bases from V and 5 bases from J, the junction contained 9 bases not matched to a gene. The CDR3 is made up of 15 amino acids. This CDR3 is CASSPMGQGRNEQYF. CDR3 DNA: TGTGCCAGCAGCCCCATGGGACAGGGGAGGAACGAGCAGTACTTC.

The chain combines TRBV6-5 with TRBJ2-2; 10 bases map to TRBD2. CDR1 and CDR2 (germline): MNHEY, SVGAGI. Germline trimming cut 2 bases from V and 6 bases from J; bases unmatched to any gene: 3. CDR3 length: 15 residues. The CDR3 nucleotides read TGTGCCAGCAGTTACCAACTAGCGGGGCCCGGGGAGCTGTTTTTT. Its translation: CASSYQLAGPGELFF.

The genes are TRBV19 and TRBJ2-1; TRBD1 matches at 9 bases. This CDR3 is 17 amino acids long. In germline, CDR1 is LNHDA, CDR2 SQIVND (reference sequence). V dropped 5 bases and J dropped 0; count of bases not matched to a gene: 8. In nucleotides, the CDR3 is TGTGCCAGTAGTCACGGACAGGGGACCAGCTCCTACAATGAGCAGTTCTTC. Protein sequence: CASSHGQGTSSYNEQFF. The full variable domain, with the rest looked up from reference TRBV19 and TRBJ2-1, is DGGITQSPKYLFRKEGQNVTLSCEQNLNHDAMYWYRQDPGQGLRLIYYSQIVNDFQKGDIAEGYSVSREKKESFPLTVTSAQKNPTAFYLCASSHGQGTSSYNEQFFGPGTRLTVL.

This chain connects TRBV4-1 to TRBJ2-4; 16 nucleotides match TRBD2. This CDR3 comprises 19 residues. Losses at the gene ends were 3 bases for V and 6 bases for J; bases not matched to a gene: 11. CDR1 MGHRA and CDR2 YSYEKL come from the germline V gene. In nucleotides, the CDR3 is TGCGCCAGCAGCCACCTGCGAGGGACTAGCGGGAGGGTGGGAAACATTCAGTACTTC. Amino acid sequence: CASSHLRGTSGRVGNIQYF.

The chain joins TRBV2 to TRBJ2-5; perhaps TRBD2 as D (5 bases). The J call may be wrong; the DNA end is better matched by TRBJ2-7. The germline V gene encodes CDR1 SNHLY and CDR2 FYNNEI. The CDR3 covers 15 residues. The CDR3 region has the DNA TGTGCCAGCAGTGAAGCCGGACTCTTCGACTACGAGCAGTACTTC. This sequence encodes CASSEAGLFDYEQYF.

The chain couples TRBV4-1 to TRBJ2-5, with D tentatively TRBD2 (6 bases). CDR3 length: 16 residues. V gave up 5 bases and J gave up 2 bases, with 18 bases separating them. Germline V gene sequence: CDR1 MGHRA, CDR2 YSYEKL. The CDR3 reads CASSVQMLASQETQYF. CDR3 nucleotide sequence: TGCGCCAGCAGCGTCCAAATGCTAGCGTCACAAGAGACCCAGTACTTC.

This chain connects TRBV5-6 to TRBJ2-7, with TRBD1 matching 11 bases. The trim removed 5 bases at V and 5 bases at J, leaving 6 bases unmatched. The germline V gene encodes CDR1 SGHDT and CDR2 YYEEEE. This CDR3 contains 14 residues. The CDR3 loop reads CASRLDRGRHEQYF. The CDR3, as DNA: TGTGCCAGCAGGCTGGACAGGGGGCGTCACGAGCAGTACTTC.

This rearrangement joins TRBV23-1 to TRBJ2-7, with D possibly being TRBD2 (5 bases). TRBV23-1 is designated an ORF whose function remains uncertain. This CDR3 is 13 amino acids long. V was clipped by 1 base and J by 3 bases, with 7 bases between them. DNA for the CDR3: TGCGCCAGCAGTCAATTGAGGGACTACGAGCAGTACTTC. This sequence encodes CASSQLRDYEQYF.

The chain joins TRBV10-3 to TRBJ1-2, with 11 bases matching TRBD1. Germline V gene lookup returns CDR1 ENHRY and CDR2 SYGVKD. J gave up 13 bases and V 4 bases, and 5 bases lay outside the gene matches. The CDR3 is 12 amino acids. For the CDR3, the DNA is TGTGCCATCAGTGGTGGACAGGGGGCCAGCACCTTC. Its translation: CAISGGQGASTF.

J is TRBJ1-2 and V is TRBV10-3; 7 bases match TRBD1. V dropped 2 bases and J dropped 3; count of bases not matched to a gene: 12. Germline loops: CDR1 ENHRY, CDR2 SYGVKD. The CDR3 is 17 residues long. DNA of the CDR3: TGTGCCATCAGTGAGCCGACAGGGTTGGCTTTCGACTATGGCTACACCTTC. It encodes CAISEPTGLAFDYGYTF.

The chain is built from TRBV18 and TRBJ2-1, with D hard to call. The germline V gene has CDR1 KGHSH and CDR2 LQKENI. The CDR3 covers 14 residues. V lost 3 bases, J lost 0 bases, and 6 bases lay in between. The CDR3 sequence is CASSPRRSYNEQFF. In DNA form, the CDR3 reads TGTGCCAGCTCACCGCGGCGCTCCTACAATGAGCAGTTCTTC.

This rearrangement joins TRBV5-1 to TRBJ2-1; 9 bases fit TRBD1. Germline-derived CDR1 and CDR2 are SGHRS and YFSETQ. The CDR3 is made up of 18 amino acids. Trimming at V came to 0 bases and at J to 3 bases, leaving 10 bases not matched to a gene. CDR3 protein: CASSLELGLGQGYNEQFF. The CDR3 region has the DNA TGCGCCAGCAGCTTGGAGCTAGGTTTGGGACAGGGCTACAATGAGCAGTTCTTC. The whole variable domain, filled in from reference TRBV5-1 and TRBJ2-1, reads KAGVTQTPRYLIKTRGQQVTLSCSPISGHRSVSWYQQTPGQGLQFLFEYFSETQRNKGNFPGRFSGRQFSNSRSEMNVSTLELGDSALYLCASSLELGLGQGYNEQFFGPGTRLTVL.

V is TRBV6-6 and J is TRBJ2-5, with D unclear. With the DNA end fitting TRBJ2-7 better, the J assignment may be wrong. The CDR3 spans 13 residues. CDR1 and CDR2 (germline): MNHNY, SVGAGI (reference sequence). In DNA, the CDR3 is TGTGCCAGCGCGGCGTTGCAATCCTACGAGCAGTACTTC. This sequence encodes CASAALQSYEQYF.

The CDR3 DNA reads TGTGCCATCAGCCCCGGGACTGGTGTCACCGGGGAGCTGTTTTTT. It codes for CAISPGTGVTGELFF. This chain connects TRBV10-3 to TRBJ2-2, with D perhaps matching TRBD2 (6 bases). This CDR3 is built from 15 residues. From germline, CDR1 is ENHRY and CDR2 SYGVKD. The V end lost 6 bases, the J end lost 4 bases, and 15 bases lay between the germline ends.

The CDR3 DNA reads as TGTGCCAGCTCCATTGGCAGGGGCGCTGAAGCTTTCTTT. Encoded protein: CASSIGRGAEAFF. This rearrangement joins TRBV18 to TRBJ1-1; TRBD1 is a possible D gene (6 bases). Germline CDR1 is KGHSH and CDR2 is LQKENI. The CDR3 is 13 residues long. The V gene lost 6 bases and the J gene lost 6 bases, with 14 bases spanning the gap.